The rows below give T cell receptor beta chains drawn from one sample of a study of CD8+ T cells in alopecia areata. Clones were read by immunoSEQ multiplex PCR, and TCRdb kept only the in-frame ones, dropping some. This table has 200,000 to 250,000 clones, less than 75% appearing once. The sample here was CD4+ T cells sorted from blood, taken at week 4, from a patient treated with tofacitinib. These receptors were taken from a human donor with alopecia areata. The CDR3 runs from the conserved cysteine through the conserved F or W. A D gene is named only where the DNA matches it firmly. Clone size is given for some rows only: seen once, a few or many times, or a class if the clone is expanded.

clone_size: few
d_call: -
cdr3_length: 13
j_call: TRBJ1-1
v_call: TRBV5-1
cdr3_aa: CASSLEVNTEAFF
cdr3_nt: TGCGCCAGCAGCTTGGAAGTAAACACTGAAGCTTTCTTT

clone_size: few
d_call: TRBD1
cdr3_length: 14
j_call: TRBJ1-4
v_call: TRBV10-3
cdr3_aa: CASSGQGANEKLFF
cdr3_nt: TGTGCCAGCAGTGGACAGGGAGCTAATGAAAAACTGTTTTTT

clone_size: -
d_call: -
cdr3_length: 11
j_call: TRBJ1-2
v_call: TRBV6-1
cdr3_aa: CASSGLLGYTF
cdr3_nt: TGTGCCAGCAGTGGTCTATTAGGCTACACCTTC

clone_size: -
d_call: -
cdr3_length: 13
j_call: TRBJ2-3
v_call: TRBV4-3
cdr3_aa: CASSQDPMATQYF
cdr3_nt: TGCGCCAGCAGCCAAGACCCCATGGCTACGCAGTATTTT

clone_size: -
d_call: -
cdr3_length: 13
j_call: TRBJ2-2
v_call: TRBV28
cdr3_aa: CASSSQGTGELFF
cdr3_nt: TGTGCCAGCAGTTCACAGGGCACCGGGGAGCTGTTTTTT

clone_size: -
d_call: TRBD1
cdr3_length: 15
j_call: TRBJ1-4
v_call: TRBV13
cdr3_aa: CASSLRTGWDEKLFF
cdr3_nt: TGTGCCAGCAGCTTACGGACAGGGTGGGATGAAAAACTGTTTTTT

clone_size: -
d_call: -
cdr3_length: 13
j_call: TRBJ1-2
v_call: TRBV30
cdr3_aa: CAWREGPSGGYTF
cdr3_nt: TGTGCCTGGAGGGAGGGACCCAGCGGAGGCTACACCTTC

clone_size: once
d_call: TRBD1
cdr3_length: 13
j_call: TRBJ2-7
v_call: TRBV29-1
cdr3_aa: CSVAGTASLEQYF
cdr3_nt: TGCAGCGTTGCTGGGACAGCGTCCTTGGAGCAGTACTTC

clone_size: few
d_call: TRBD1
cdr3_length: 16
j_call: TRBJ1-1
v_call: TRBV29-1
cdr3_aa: CSVRFPGQGAGTEAFF
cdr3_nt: TGCAGCGTTCGTTTCCCGGGACAGGGGGCGGGCACTGAAGCTTTCTTT

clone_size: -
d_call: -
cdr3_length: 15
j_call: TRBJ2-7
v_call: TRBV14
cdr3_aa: CASSPHSRSSYEQYF
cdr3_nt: TGTGCCAGCAGCCCACACAGCAGAAGCTCCTACGAGCAGTACTTC

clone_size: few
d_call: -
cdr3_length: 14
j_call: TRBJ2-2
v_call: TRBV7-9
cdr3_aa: CASSFWQVGGELFF
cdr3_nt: TGTGCCAGCAGCTTTTGGCAGGTCGGCGGGGAGCTGTTTTTT

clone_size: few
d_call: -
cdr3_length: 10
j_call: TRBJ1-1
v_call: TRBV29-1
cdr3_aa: CSVVNTEAFF
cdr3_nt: TGCAGCGTTGTGAACACTGAAGCTTTCTTT

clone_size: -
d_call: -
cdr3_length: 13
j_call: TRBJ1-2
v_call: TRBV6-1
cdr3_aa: CASSEIEDYGYTF
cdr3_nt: TGTGCCAGCAGTGAAATAGAGGACTATGGCTACACCTTC

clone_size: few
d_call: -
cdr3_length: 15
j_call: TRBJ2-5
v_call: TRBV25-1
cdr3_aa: CASSDSGPSQETQYF
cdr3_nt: TGTGCCAGCAGTGATTCGGGGCCATCCCAAGAGACCCAGTACTTC

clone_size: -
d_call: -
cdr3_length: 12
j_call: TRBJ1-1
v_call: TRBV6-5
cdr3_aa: CASAARNTEAFF
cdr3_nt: TGTGCCAGCGCCGCGAGGAACACTGAAGCTTTCTTT

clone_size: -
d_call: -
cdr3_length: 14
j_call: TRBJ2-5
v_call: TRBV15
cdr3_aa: CATSSTTDQETQYF
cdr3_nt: TGTGCCACCAGCAGCACCACGGACCAAGAGACCCAGTACTTC

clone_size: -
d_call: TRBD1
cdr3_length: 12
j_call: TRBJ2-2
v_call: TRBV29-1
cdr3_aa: CSVGTESGELFF
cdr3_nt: TGCAGCGTCGGGACAGAGTCCGGGGAGCTGTTTTTT

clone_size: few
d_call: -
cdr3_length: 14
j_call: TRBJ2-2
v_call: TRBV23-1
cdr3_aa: CARHSTDNTGELFF
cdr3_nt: TGCGCCAGGCACTCGACAGACAACACCGGGGAGCTGTTTTTT

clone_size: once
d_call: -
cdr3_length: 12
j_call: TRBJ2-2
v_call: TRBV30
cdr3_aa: CANDLNTGELFF
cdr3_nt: TGTGCCAATGACTTGAACACCGGGGAGCTGTTTTTT

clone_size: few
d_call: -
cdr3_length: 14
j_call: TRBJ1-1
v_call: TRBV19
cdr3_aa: CASSIYQGGTEAFF
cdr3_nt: TGTGCCAGTAGTATTTATCAGGGTGGCACTGAAGCTTTCTTT

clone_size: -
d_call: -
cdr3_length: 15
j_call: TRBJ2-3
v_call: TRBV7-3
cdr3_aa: CASSLGSRGSDTQYF
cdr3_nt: TGTGCCAGCAGCTTAGGTAGTCGGGGGTCAGATACGCAGTATTTT

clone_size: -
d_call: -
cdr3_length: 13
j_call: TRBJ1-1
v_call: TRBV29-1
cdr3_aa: CSVLTGILSEAFF
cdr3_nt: TGCAGCGTCTTAACAGGGATACTTTCTGAAGCTTTCTTT

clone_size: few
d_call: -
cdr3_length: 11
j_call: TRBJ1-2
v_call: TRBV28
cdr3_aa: CANLGRDGYTF
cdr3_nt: TGTGCCAACCTTGGCCGAGATGGCTACACCTTC

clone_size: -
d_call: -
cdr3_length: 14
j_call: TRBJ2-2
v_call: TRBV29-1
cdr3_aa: CSDTRNSNTGELFF
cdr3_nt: TGCAGCGACACAAGGAACTCTAACACCGGGGAGCTGTTTTTT

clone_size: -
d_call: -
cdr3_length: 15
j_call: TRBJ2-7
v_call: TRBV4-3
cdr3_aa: CASSQVAELTYEQYF
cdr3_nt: TGCGCCAGCAGCCAAGTGGCAGAACTTACCTACGAGCAGTACTTC

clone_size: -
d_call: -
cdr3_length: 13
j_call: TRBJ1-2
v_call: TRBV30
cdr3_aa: CAWSWGENYGYTF
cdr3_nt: TGTGCCTGGAGTTGGGGGGAGAACTATGGCTACACCTTC

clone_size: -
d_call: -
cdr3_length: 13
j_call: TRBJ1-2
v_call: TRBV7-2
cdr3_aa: CASSLGRYNGYTF
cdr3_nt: TGTGCCAGCAGCTTAGGCAGGTACAATGGCTACACCTTC

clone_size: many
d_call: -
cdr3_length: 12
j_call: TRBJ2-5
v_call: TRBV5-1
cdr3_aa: CAILQGPETQYF
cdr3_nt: TGCGCCATCCTACAGGGCCCGGAGACCCAGTACTTC

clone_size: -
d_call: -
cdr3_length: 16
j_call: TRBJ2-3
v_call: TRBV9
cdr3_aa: CASSVDPQPSTDTQYF
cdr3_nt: TGTGCCAGCAGCGTAGATCCACAGCCTAGCACAGATACGCAGTATTTT

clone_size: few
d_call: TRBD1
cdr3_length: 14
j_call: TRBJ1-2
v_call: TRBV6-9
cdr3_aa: CASSWAQGAYGYTF
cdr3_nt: TGTGCCAGCAGTTGGGCCCAGGGGGCCTATGGCTACACCTTC

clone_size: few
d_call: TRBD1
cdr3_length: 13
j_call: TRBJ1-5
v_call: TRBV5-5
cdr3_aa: CASSPRGNQPQHF
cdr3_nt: TGTGCCAGCAGCCCCAGGGGGAATCAGCCCCAGCATTTT

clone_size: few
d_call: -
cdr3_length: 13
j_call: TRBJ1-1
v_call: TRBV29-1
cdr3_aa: CSVDLTTNTEAFF
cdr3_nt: TGCAGCGTTGACTTAACGACGAACACTGAAGCTTTCTTT

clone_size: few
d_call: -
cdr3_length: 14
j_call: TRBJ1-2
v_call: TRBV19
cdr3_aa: CASRSDNANYGYTF
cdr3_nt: TGTGCCAGTAGGTCCGACAATGCTAACTATGGCTACACCTTC

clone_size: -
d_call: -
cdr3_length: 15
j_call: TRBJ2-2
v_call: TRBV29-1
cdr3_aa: CSVEAGSGLTGELFF
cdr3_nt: TGCAGCGTTGAAGCCGGCTCGGGGTTAACCGGGGAGCTGTTTTTT

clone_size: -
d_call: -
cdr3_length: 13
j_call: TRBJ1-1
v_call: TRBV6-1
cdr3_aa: CASSPTVNTEAFF
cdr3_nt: TGTGCCAGCAGTCCGACAGTGAACACTGAAGCTTTCTTT